This T cell receptor (beta chain) was sequenced for a study of shared clonotypes between healthy human individuals. Sequenced by immunoSEQ multiplex PCR; TCRdb stores in-frame clones only, minus some. The sample lists about 2.1 million clones, 93% occurring once. This clone turned up a few times. What it binds is not known. Naive CD8 isolation took CD45RO-negative cells positively selected for CCR7 and excluded terminally differentiated effector memory CD45RA+ cells. There were only Caucasian adults among the donors, and all lived in Nashville, Tennessee. Findings and caveats of the study: Non-shared clonotypes displayed generation probabilities falling below those of clonotypes present in all four donors. Sample collection involved blood only; tissue repertoires are likely different.

The CDR3 runs 14 residues. CDR1 is MNHNS, CDR2 SASEGT, per germline. V lost 1 base and J 6 bases, leaving 10 bases between the germline ends. The sequence derives from a man aged 18 to 30 in good health. Some clones in this sample may be carry-over from other donors' samples. The sequenced material came from naive CD8+ T cells from PBMCs. The rearrangement uses TRBV6-1 and TRBJ1-5; a possible D gene is TRBD1 (5 bases). The CDR3: CASSEGLQGQPQHF. CDR3 DNA: TGTGCCAGCAGTGAAGGACTTCAGGGTCAGCCCCAGCATTTT.